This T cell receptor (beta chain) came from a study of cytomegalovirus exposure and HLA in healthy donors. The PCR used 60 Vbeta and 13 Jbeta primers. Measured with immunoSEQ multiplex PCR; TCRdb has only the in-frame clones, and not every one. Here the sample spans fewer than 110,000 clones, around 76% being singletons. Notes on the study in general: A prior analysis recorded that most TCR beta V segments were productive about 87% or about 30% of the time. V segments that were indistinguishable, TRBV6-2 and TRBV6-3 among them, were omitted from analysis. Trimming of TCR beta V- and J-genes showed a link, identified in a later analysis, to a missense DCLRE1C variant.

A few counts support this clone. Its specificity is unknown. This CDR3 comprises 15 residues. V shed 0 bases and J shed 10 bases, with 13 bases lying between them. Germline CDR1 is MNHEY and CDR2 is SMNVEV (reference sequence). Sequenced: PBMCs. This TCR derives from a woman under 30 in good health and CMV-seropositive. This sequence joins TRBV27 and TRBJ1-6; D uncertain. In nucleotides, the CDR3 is TGTGCCAGCAGTTTATCGAGGAGTGCGGGATCACCCCTCCACTTT. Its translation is CASSLSRSAGSPLHF.